This is a list of T cell receptor beta chains from one sample in a study of blood T cell repertoires in COVID-19. Generated by immunoSEQ multiplex PCR, the TCRdb table keeps only in-frame clones and is missing some. The sample holds roughly 200,000 clones, 85% to 90% seen once. Input material: peripheral blood. The receptors come from a man younger than 30 with active or convalescent COVID-19. Each CDR3 is given with its conserved first and last residue. The D gene is left open where the match is weak. The size of a clone is reported for some rows only, either as once, few or many, or as a class for expanded clones.

d_call j_call v_call clone_size cdr3_aa cdr3_nt
. TRBJ1-1 TRBV6-2/TRBV6-3 . CASSYSIAVNTEAFF TGTGCCAGCAGTTACTCGATTGCAGTGAACACTGAAGCTTTCTTT
. TRBJ1-2 TRBV19 few CASTLGGARISLSGYTF TGTGCCAGTACCCTGGGCGGGGCCCGCATTTCCTTGAGTGGCTACACCTTC
TRBD1 TRBJ1-6 TRBV3-1/TRBV3-2 . CASSPGGDRGSPLHF TGTGCCAGCAGCCCAGGGGGCGACCGGGGTTCACCCCTCCACTTT
. TRBJ2-5 TRBV19 . CASSMLGSQETQYF TGTGCCAGTAGTATGCTCGGGTCTCAAGAGACCCAGTACTTC
. TRBJ1-5 TRBV30 . CAWSVQQGNNQPQHF TGTGCCTGGAGTGTACAACAGGGAAACAATCAGCCCCAGCATTTT
TRBD2 TRBJ2-5 TRBV6-1 . CASSDRRAGGEETQYF TGTGCCAGCAGTGATCGAAGGGCGGGAGGGGAAGAGACCCAGTACTTC
TRBD1 TRBJ2-1 TRBV6-5 . CASSYSSDRGWNEQFF TGTGCCAGCAGTTACTCGAGTGACAGGGGGTGGAATGAGCAGTTCTTC
TRBD1 TRBJ1-2 TRBV7-3 . CASSLTGQGNYGYTF TGTGCCAGCAGCTTAACCGGACAGGGGAACTATGGCTACACCTTC
TRBD2 TRBJ2-3 TRBV6-1 . CASSERNPAGVADTQYF TGTGCCAGCAGTGAACGGAACCCTGCGGGAGTAGCAGATACGCAGTATTTT
TRBD1 TRBJ1-1 TRBV5-1 . CASSLDDRVSHAVTEAFF TGCGCCAGCAGCTTGGACGACAGGGTATCACATGCGGTCACTGAAGCTTTCTTT
TRBD1 TRBJ2-7 TRBV11-2 . CASSSINRDRGLIYEQYF TGTGCCAGCAGCTCAATTAACCGGGACAGGGGGCTCATCTACGAGCAGTACTTC
TRBD1 TRBJ2-7 TRBV5-1 . CASSLGGTGGYEQYF TGCGCCAGCAGCTTGGGAGGGACAGGGGGCTACGAGCAGTACTTC
. TRBJ1-1 TRBV29-1 . CSVEPQGITEAFF TGCAGCGTTGAACCCCAGGGAATCACTGAAGCTTTCTTT
TRBD1 TRBJ1-5 TRBV6-6 . CASSLTGAGNQPQHF TGTGCCAGCAGTCTTACAGGGGCCGGCAATCAGCCCCAGCATTTT
. TRBJ2-1 TRBV5-4 . CASSFTDNEQFF TGTGCCAGCAGCTTCACAGACAATGAGCAGTTCTTC
. TRBJ2-5 TRBV11-1 . CASSLDMETQYF TGTGCCAGCAGCTTAGATATGGAGACCCAGTACTTC
TRBD2 TRBJ2-1 TRBV6-2/TRBV6-3 once CASSFTTSGRALYNEQFF TGTGCCAGCAGTTTCACGACTAGCGGGAGGGCGTTGTACAATGAGCAGTTCTTC
TRBD1 TRBJ1-4 TRBV18 . CASSPRVPQGATNEKLFF TGTGCCAGCTCACCACGGGTCCCACAGGGGGCAACTAATGAAAAACTGTTTTTT
TRBD1 TRBJ1-5 TRBV19 . CASSIGTGGRQPQHF TGTGCCAGTAGTATCGGGACAGGGGGCAGACAGCCCCAGCATTTT
. TRBJ1-5 TRBV6-5 . CASTGLVVNQPQHF TGTGCCAGCACAGGGTTGGTCGTAAATCAGCCCCAGCATTTT
. TRBJ1-6 TRBV7-2 once CASSLAFQRSPLHF TGTGCCAGCAGCTTGGCGTTTCAGCGTTCACCCCTCCACTTT
TRBD2 TRBJ2-1 TRBV28 . CASTLASGRGEQFF TGTGCCAGCACCCTCGCTAGCGGGAGGGGTGAGCAGTTCTTC
TRBD2 TRBJ2-7 TRBV6-2/TRBV6-3 . CASSFASGISYEQYF TGTGCCAGCAGTTTTGCTAGCGGGATCTCCTACGAGCAGTACTTC
TRBD1 TRBJ1-1 TRBV27 . CASSPDRGWNTEAFF TGTGCCAGCAGTCCAGACAGGGGTTGGAACACTGAAGCTTTCTTT
TRBD2 TRBJ2-5 TRBV11-2 . CASSFTSGRAFQETQYF TGTGCCAGCAGCTTTACTAGCGGGAGGGCCTTCCAAGAGACCCAGTACTTC
TRBD2 TRBJ2-5 TRBV7-8 . CALGGKVETQYF TGTGCCTTGGGGGGGAAGGTGGAGACCCAGTACTTC
TRBD2 TRBJ2-5 TRBV20-1 . CSASRGTSGRQETQYF TGCAGTGCTAGTCGAGGTACTAGCGGGAGGCAAGAGACCCAGTACTTC
TRBD1 TRBJ1-2 TRBV3-1/TRBV3-2 . CASSRPGTANYGYTF TGTGCCAGCAGCCGCCCCGGGACAGCTAACTATGGCTACACCTTC
TRBD1 TRBJ1-4 TRBV6-5 . CASRDSGTVGEKLFF TGTGCCAGCAGAGACTCCGGGACAGTAGGGGAAAAACTGTTTTTT
TRBD1 TRBJ1-2 TRBV9 . CASSGTGGYGYTF TGTGCCAGCAGCGGGACAGGGGGCTATGGCTACACCTTC
. TRBJ1-1 TRBV19 . CASSTSFGTEAFF TGTGCCAGTAGTACCTCGTTCGGGACTGAAGCTTTCTTT
TRBD1 TRBJ2-3 TRBV6-5 . CASSYSRGLADTQYF TGTGCCAGCAGTTACTCCAGGGGGCTGGCAGATACGCAGTATTTT
TRBD1 TRBJ1-2 TRBV6-5 . CASRGTAEGGYTF TGTGCCAGCAGAGGGACAGCCGAAGGGGGCTACACCTTC
TRBD2 TRBJ2-5 TRBV19 . CASRSGSGETQYF TGTGCCAGTAGGAGCGGGAGTGGGGAGACCCAGTACTTC